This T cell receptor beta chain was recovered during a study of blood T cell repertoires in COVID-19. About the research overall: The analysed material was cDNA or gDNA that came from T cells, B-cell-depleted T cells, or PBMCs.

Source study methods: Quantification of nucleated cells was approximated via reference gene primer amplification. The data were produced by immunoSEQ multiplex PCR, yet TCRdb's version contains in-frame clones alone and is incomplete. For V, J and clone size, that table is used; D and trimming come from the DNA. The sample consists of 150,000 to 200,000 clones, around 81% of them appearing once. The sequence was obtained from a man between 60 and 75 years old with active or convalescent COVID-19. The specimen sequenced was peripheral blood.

This CDR3 reads CASSRSRGNTGELFF. The CDR3, as DNA: TGTGCCAGCTCACGGTCCCGGGGGAACACCGGGGAGCTGTTTTTT. The chain carries TRBV18 and TRBJ2-2; TRBD2 might be the D (5 bases). The CDR3 spans 15 residues. Germline V lookup: CDR1 KGHSH, CDR2 LQKENI. Trimming removed 4 bases from V and 1 base from J, with 10 bases in between. Full variable domain (rest looked up from reference TRBV18 and TRBJ2-2): NAGVMQNPRHLVRRRGQEARLRCSPMKGHSHVYWYRQLPEEGLKFMVYLQKENIIDESGMPKERFSAEFPKEGPSILRIQQVVRGDSAAYFCASSRSRGNTGELFFGEGSRLTVL.